This T cell receptor beta chain was identified during a study of CD8+ T cells in alopecia areata. Study background: Treatment comprised oral tofacitinib, 5 to 10 mg twice daily, in treated patients. Tofacitinib exposure lasted 6 to 18 months, followed by 6 months off drug.

There are a few counts of this clone. Sorting separated CD4+ and CD8+ T cells out of PBMCs. Extraction of RNA preceded its reverse transcription into cDNA, which served as the sequencing template. The table came from immunoSEQ multiplex PCR; TCRdb's copy has only in-frame clones and leaves some out. The table records about 180,000 clones, roughly 63% of them present only once. The specimen comprised CD4+ T cells sorted from blood, sampled at week 0. The origin of this receptor is a human donor with alopecia areata.

The DNA for the CDR3 is TGCGCCAGCAGCCAAGGGTGGACAGTCCTTAATGAAAAACTGTTTTTT. Translating it yields CASSQGWTVLNEKLFF. The chain carries TRBV4-3 and TRBJ1-4; D perhaps matches TRBD1 (6 bases). V was shortened by 1 base and J by 4 bases, with 13 bases between the two germline ends. Germline CDR1 is LGHNA and CDR2 is YSLEER. The CDR3 runs to 16 residues.